This entry is about one T cell receptor beta chain. Its antigen target is currently unknown. One end of the junction fails to match germline, which may point to a read error. Counted from cysteine to phenylalanine, this CDR3 has 12 amino acids. Solely the CDR3 DNA is kept, with 36 bases framed from the first base. The method behind the library was PCR. Sequenced using an Illumina HiSeq 2500. To reduce PCR and sequencing biases, unique molecular identifiers were incorporated into the TCR beta cDNA libraries. Approximately 500,000 cDNA molecules were obtained for every 1 to 10 million input T cells, so each molecule roughly corresponded to one T cell. The patient libraries were prepared and sequenced using the same protocol as the earlier healthy control dataset. Samples belonging to the same batch were prepared together, multiplexed and sequenced on a shared HiSeq lane. As for the authors' bioinformatics: MIGEC was used to process the raw barcoded reads, and molecular identifier groups with only a single read were discarded before consensus assembly and CDR3 extraction. VDJtools was used for post-analysis of the clonotype tables, with diversity normalized by down-sampling every dataset to the smallest sample size. To correct batch-related cross-sample contamination, repertoire overlap clustering matched CDR3 amino acid sequences but not nucleotide sequences. TCRdb reran the public reads through fastp at Q25 and MiXCR, keeping productive beta chains. All rows with the same CDR3 protein become a single entry with the most common DNA and genes. TCRdb, not the authors, supplied the V and J calls. In all, the sample holds approximately 730,000 distinct CDR3 sequences, and 25% to 30% of those were seen once. The ten top clones hold roughly 0.54% of the sample.

The source of the sample is a study of post-analysis software for immune sequencing data (dated by TCRdb to the mid-2010s). For context, the study as a whole: The recorded disease courses included relapsing-remitting, secondary progressive and progressive-relapsing multiple sclerosis, and some patients had no subtype annotation. The patient repertoires were compared against roughly 12 previously published healthy control repertoires obtained from donors aged about 6 to 28 years. A subset of samples was prepared in parallel using single-end sample barcoding, then pooled and co-amplified after Illumina adapter ligation. What the study reported, not specific to this receptor: Significantly lower normalized Chao1 diversity was found in multiple sclerosis patients than in controls, suggesting substantial peripheral T-cell clonal expansion. The control group was slightly older than the multiple sclerosis patient group. Significantly higher frequencies in patients than in controls were found for several TRBV segments, including TRBV5-6, TRBV5-1 and TRBV20-1. Direct clustering with F measure showed strong co-clustering of samples prepared in the same batch, prompting a batch-effect correction.

TCR beta repertoires were profiled from peripheral blood of approximately 13 young patients with multiple sclerosis to demonstrate the VDJtools post-analysis software. The patients with multiple sclerosis were children and adolescents between roughly 6 and 17 years of age. The specimen sequenced was blood. The chain was built from TRBV12-3 or TRBV12-4 and TRBJ2-1; D gene: possibly TRBD2, on 5 matching bases. The clonotype comes from a girl between 5 and 17 years old with multiple sclerosis. CDR3 reads: CASSLSGGEEFF. At the DNA level, the sequence is TGTGCCAGCAGTTTGAGTGGAGGTGAGGAGTTCTTC.